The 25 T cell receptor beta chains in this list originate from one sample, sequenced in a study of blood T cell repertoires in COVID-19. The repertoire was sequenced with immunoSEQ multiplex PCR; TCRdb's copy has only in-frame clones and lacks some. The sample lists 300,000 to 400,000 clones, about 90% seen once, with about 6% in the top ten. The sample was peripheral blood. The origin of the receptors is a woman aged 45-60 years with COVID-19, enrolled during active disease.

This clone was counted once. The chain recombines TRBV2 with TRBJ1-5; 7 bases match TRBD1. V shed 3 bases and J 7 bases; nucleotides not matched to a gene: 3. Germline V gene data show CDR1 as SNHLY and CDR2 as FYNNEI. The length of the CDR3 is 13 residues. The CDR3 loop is CASSENRGQPQHF. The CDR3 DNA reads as TGTGCCAGCAGTGAGAACAGGGGCCAGCCCCAGCATTTT.

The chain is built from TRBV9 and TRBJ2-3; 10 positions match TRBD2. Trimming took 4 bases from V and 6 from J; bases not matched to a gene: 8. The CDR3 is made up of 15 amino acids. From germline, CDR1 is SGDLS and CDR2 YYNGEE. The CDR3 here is CASSPQTSGTDTQYF. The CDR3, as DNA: TGTGCCAGCAGCCCCCAAACTAGCGGGACCGATACGCAGTATTTT.

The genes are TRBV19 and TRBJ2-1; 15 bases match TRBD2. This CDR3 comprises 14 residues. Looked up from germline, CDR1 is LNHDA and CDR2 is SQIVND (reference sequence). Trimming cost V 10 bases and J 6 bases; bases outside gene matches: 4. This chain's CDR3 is CAIRTSGRGNEQFF. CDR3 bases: TGTGCCATCCGGACTAGCGGGAGGGGCAATGAGCAGTTCTTC. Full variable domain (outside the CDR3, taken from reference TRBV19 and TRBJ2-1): DGGITQSPKYLFRKEGQNVTLSCEQNLNHDAMYWYRQDPGQGLRLIYYSQIVNDFQKGDIAEGYSVSREKKESFPLTVTSAQKNPTAFYLCAIRTSGRGNEQFFGPGTRLTVL.

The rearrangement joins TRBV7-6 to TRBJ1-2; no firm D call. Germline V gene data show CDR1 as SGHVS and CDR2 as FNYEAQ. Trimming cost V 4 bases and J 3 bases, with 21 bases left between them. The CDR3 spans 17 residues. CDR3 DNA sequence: TGTGCCAGCAGCTGGGATGGGCGGGCAGCTGGCCACTATGGCTACACCTTC. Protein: CASSWDGRAAGHYGYTF.

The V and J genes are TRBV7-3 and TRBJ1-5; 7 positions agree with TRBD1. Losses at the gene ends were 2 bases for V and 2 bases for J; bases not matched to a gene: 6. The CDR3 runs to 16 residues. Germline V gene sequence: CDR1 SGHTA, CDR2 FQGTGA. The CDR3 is CASSLYRGSGNQPQHF. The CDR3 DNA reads TGTGCCAGCAGCTTATACAGGGGTAGTGGCAATCAGCCCCAGCATTTT.

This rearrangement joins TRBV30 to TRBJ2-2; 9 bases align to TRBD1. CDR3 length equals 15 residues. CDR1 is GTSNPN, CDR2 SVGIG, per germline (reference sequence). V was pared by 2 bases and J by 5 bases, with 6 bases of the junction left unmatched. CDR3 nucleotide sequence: TGTGCCTGGAGTCGGCGCGACAGGGGGACCGGGGAGCTGTTTTTT. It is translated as CAWSRRDRGTGELFF.

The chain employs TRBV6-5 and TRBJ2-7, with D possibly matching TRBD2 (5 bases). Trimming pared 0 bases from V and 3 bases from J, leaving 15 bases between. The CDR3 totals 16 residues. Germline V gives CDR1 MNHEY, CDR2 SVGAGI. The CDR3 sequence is CASSYSNPGRGYEQYF. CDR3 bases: TGTGCCAGCAGTTACTCGAACCCCGGCCGGGGCTACGAGCAGTACTTC.

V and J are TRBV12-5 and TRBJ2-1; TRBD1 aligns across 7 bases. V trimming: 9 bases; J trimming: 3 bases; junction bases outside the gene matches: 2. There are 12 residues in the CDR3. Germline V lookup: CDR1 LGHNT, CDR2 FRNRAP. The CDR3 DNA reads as TGTGCTAGCGGACAGGACTACAATGAGCAGTTCTTC. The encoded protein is CASGQDYNEQFF. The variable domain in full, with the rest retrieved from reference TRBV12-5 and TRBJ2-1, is DARVTQTPRHKVTEMGQEVTMRCQPILGHNTVFWYRQTMMQGLELLAYFRNRAPLDDSGMPKDRFSAEMPDATLATLKIQPSEPRDSAVYFCASGQDYNEQFFGPGTRLTVL.

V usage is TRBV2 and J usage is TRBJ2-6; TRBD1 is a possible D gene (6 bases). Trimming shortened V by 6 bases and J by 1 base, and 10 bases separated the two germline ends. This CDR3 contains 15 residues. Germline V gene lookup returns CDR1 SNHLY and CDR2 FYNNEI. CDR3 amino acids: CASSPTGSGANVLTF. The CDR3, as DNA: TGTGCCAGCAGCCCTACAGGGTCTGGGGCCAACGTCCTGACTTTC.

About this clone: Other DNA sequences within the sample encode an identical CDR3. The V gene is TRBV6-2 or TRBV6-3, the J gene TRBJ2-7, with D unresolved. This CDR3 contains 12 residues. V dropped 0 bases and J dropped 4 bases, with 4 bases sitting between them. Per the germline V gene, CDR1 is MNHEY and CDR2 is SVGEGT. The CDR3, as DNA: TGTGCCAGCAGTTACTCGCGGTACGAGCAGTACTTC. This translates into CASSYSRYEQYF.

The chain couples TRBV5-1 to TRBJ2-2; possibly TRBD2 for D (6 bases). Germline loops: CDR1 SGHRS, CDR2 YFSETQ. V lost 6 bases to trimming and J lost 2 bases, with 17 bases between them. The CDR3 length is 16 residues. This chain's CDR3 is CASTRGGPINTGELFF. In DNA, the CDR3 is TGCGCCAGCACCCGTGGAGGGCCGATCAACACCGGGGAGCTGTTTTTT. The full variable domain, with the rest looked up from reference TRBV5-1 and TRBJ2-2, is KAGVTQTPRYLIKTRGQQVTLSCSPISGHRSVSWYQQTPGQGLQFLFEYFSETQRNKGNFPGRFSGRQFSNSRSEMNVSTLELGDSALYLCASTRGGPINTGELFFGEGSRLTVL.

The DNA for the CDR3 is TGTGCCAGTAACCGGGACAGGGGCAACCTGGGTGAAGCTTTCTTT. Translation gives CASNRDRGNLGEAFF. The chain links TRBV19 to TRBJ1-1; 10 bases fit TRBD1. V lost 7 bases and J lost 7; bases outside the gene matches: 12. The CDR3 length is 15 residues. Germline lookup yields CDR1 LNHDA and CDR2 SQIVND (reference sequence).

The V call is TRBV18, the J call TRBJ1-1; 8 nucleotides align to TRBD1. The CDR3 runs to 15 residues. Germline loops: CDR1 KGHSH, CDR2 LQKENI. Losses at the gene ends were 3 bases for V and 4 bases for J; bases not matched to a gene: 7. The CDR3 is CASSPSQGAVTEAFF. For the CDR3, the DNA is TGTGCCAGCTCACCTTCCCAGGGGGCGGTCACTGAAGCTTTCTTT.

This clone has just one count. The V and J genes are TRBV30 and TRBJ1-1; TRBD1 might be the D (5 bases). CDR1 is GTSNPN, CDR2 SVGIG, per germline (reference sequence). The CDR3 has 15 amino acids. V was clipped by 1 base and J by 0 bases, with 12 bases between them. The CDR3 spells CAWSEGLLVNTEAFF. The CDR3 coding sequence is TGTGCCTGGAGTGAGGGACTCCTTGTGAACACTGAAGCTTTCTTT. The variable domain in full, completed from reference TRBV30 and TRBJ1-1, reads SQTIHQWPATLVQPVGSPLSLECTVEGTSNPNLYWYRQAAGRGLQLLFYSVGIGQISSEVPQNLSASRPQDRQFILSSKKLLLSDSGFYLCAWSEGLLVNTEAFFGQGTRLTVV.

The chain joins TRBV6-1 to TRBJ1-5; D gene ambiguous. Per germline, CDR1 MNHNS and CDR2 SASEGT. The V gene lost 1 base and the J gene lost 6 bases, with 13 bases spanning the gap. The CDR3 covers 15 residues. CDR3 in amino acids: CASSEGMLEGQPQHF. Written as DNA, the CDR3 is TGTGCCAGCAGTGAAGGTATGTTAGAGGGTCAGCCCCAGCATTTT.

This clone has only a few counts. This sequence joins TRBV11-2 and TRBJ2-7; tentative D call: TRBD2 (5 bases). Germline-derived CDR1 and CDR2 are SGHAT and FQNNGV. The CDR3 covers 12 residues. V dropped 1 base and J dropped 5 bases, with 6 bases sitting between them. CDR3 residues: CASSLAGNEQYF. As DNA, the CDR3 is TGTGCCAGCAGCTTAGCCGGGAACGAGCAGTACTTC.

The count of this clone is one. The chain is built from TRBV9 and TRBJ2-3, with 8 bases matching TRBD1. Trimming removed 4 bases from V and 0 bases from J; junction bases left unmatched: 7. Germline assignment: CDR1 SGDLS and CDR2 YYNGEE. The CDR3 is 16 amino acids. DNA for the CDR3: TGTGCCAGCAGCCCGCGACAGGGGATTAGCACAGATACGCAGTATTTT. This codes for CASSPRQGISTDTQYF.

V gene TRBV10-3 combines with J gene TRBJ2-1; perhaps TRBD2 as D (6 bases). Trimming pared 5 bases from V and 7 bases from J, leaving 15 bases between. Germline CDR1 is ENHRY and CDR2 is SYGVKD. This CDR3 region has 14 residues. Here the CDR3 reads CAISHSGLGNEQFF. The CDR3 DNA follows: TGTGCCATCAGTCATAGCGGCCTCGGGAATGAGCAGTTCTTC.

CDR3 sequence reads: CARSYRIIQETQYF. The CDR3 DNA follows: TGTGCCAGAAGCTACAGGATCATCCAAGAGACCCAGTACTTC. The chain recombines TRBV5-3 with TRBJ2-5; TRBD1 is a possible D gene (5 bases). Being an ORF, TRBV5-3 has a function that is uncertain. Trimming stripped 3 bases from V and 1 base from J, with 10 bases between. The CDR3 sequence is 14 residues long.

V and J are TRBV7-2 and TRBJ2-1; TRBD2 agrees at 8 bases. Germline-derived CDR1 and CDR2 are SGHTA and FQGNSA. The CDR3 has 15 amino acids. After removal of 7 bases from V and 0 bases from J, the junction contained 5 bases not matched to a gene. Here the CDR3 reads CASTPSGSSYNEQFF. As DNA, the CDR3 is TGTGCCAGCACCCCCAGCGGGAGCTCCTACAATGAGCAGTTCTTC.

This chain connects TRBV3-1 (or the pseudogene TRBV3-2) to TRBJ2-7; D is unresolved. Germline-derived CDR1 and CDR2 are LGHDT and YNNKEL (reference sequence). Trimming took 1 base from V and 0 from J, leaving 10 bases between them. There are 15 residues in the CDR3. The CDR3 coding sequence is TGTGCCAGCAGCCAAGCACCGATTAGCTCCTACGAGCAGTACTTC. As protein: CASSQAPISSYEQYF.

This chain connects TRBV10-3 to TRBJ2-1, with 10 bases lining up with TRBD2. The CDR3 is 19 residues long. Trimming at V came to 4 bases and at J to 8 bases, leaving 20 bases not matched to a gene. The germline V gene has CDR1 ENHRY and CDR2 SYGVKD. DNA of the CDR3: TGTGCCATCAGTGTAACCAGGGCGGTTGCGGAGCGGGAGGGGTATGAGCAGTTCTTC. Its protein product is CAISVTRAVAEREGYEQFF.

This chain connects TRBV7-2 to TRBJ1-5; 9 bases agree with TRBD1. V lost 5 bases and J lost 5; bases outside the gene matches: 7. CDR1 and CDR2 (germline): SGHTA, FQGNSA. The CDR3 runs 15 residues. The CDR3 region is CASSQDRGRDQPQHF. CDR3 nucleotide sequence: TGTGCCAGCAGCCAGGACAGGGGTAGGGATCAGCCCCAGCATTTT.

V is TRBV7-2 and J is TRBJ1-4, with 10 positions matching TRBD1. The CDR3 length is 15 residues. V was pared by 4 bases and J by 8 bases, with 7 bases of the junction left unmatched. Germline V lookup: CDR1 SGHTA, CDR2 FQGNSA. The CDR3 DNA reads TGTGCCAGCAGCTCCGGGGGGACAGGGGCGGAAAAACTGTTTTTT. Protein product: CASSSGGTGAEKLFF.

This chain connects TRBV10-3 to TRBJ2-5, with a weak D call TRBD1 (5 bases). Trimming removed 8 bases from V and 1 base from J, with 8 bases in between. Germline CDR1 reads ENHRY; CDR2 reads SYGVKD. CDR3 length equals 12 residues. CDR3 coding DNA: TGTGCCATCTCGGACACCCAAGAGACCCAGTACTTC. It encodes CAISDTQETQYF.